This is a list of T cell receptor beta chains from one sample in a study of identical twins. TCRdb independently ran MiXCR on the 5' RACE reads; one entry per CDR3 protein. Among 400,000 to 500,000 distinct CDR3 sequences, around a sixth were seen once, and the ten largest hold roughly 12%. Sequenced input: naive T cells sorted from blood. Every receptor here comes from a man aged 50 or older in good health. CDR3s leave out the opening cysteine and the closing phenylalanine or tryptophan. Each record gives: J gene, CDR3 length, V gene, CDR3 protein.

j_call: TRBJ2-7; cdr3_length: 13; v_call: TRBV24-1; cdr3_aa: ATSDSVAGVIEQY
j_call: TRBJ2-2; cdr3_length: 13; v_call: TRBV28; cdr3_aa: ASSLPWGSLGELF
j_call: TRBJ2-3; cdr3_length: 13; v_call: TRBV5-4; cdr3_aa: ASSLEAGRPDTQY
j_call: TRBJ2-5; cdr3_length: 11; v_call: TRBV9; cdr3_aa: ASSHVHGETQY
j_call: TRBJ2-1; cdr3_length: 14; v_call: TRBV7-9; cdr3_aa: ASSLAAAGAYNEQF
j_call: TRBJ2-3; cdr3_length: 11; v_call: TRBV20-1; cdr3_aa: SAGSPGADTQY
j_call: TRBJ2-7; cdr3_length: 10; v_call: TRBV7-2; cdr3_aa: ASSLTLGEQY
j_call: TRBJ1-5; cdr3_length: 14; v_call: TRBV12-3/TRBV12-4; cdr3_aa: ASSLATGLYNQPQH
j_call: TRBJ2-7; cdr3_length: 14; v_call: TRBV6-2/TRBV6-3; cdr3_aa: ASSYPTSGEKYEQY
j_call: TRBJ2-6; cdr3_length: 13; v_call: TRBV20-1; cdr3_aa: SASPDRAGANVLT
j_call: TRBJ1-5; cdr3_length: 12; v_call: TRBV12-3/TRBV12-4; cdr3_aa: ASSLEGQYQPQH
j_call: TRBJ2-3; cdr3_length: 13; v_call: TRBV5-1; cdr3_aa: ASSLALAITDTQY
j_call: TRBJ2-3; cdr3_length: 13; v_call: TRBV6-5; cdr3_aa: ASVPAGGRTDTQY
j_call: TRBJ2-2; cdr3_length: 13; v_call: TRBV29-1; cdr3_aa: SVPRGHTRTGELF
j_call: TRBJ2-2; cdr3_length: 13; v_call: TRBV7-2; cdr3_aa: ASSKRTGFTGELF
j_call: TRBJ2-1; cdr3_length: 15; v_call: TRBV18; cdr3_aa: ASSPPQGAKSYNEQF
j_call: TRBJ2-3; cdr3_length: 12; v_call: TRBV29-1; cdr3_aa: SVEDQSEGDTQY